This T cell receptor beta chain was captured by sequencing in a study of T cell responses to AZD1222 COVID-19 vaccine. Study-wide findings and caveats: Targeting of unmutated variant regions was reportedly seen in nearly half of spike-specific TCRs.

The repertoire was sequenced with immunoSEQ multiplex PCR; TCRdb's copy has only in-frame clones and lacks some. The data contain about 67,000 clones, around 84% of them singletons. This clone was seen once. Its target is unknown. Relative to the germline gene, one junction end is altered; a read error may explain this. The CDR3 length is 14 residues. Per the germline V gene, CDR1 is SGHRS and CDR2 is YFSETQ. This clonotype was obtained from an adult in good health. The rearrangement joins TRBV5-1 to TRBJ2-7; the D is unclear. The sequenced sample was peripheral blood, obtained on day 0 of AZD1222 vaccination. This chain's CDR3 is CASSFGPSSHEQYF. The CDR3, as DNA: TGCGCCAGCAGCTTCGGACCTTCCTCCCACGAGCAGTACTTC.